These 28 T cell receptor beta chains came from one sample sequenced in a study of CD8 T cells in ankylosing spondylitis. TCRdb processed the 5' RACE reads anew with MiXCR; each CDR3 protein has one entry. Of 200,000 to 250,000 distinct CDR3 sequences listed, 9.5% to 12% are singletons. Sequencing used blood, either unsorted or a sorted T cell fraction (not recorded which). The receptors come from a male donor with ankylosing spondylitis or in good health (not recorded which).

This clonotype was counted ten times or more. The chain recombines TRBV5-1 with TRBJ2-1, with TRBD2 identical over 7 bases. Trimming cost V 1 base and J 4 bases; bases outside gene matches: 5. Germline-derived CDR1 and CDR2 are SGHRS and YFSETQ. The CDR3 contains 15 residues. The CDR3 bases are TGCGCCAGCAGCTTGATGGGGGGGGGATACAATGAGCAGTTCTTC. Encoded protein: CASSLMGGGYNEQFF.

This clonotype was picked up many times. CDR3 residues: CASSRTQGRGTDTQYF. The CDR3 nucleotides read TGCGCCAGCAGCAGGACCCAGGGGCGGGGGACAGATACGCAGTATTTT. The V call is TRBV5-1, the J call TRBJ2-3, with D perhaps TRBD2 (7 bases). The CDR3 consists of 16 residues. V lost 4 bases and J lost 3, with 18 bases in between. CDR1 SGHRS and CDR2 YFSETQ come from the germline V gene.

This clonotype has a count of ten or more. The chain recombines TRBV12-3 or TRBV12-4 with TRBJ2-7; no definite D call. CDR3 length: 15 amino acids. Trimming took off 5 bases at V and 2 bases at J, with 16 bases between the two ends. For the CDR3, the DNA is TGTGCCAGCAGTGCCAAGACCGAGAAACCCTACGAGCAGTACTTC. Its protein is CASSAKTEKPYEQYF.

The CDR3 loop is CASSDPGLLNEQYF. The DNA for the CDR3 is TGCGCCAGCAGTGATCCAGGGCTGTTGAACGAGCAGTACTTC. The chain employs TRBV10-1 and TRBJ2-7; perhaps TRBD1 as D (5 bases). Trimming left V 3 bases short and J 5 bases short, with 14 bases between. Germline lookup yields CDR1 WNHNN and CDR2 SYGVQD (reference sequence). The CDR3 has 14 residues.

This sequence joins TRBV4-1 and TRBJ2-1, with TRBD1 matching over 9 bases. The CDR3 is made up of 17 amino acids. J gave up 1 base and V 4 bases, and 8 bases lay outside the gene matches. Germline CDR1 reads MGHRA; CDR2 reads YSYEKL. Here the CDR3 reads CASSPGPGTGSYNEQFF. CDR3 nucleotide sequence: TGCGCCAGCAGCCCTGGCCCCGGGACAGGGTCCTACAATGAGCAGTTCTTC.

This clonotype was found many times. The junction differs from germline at one of its ends, possibly a read error. The rearrangement links TRBV12-3 or TRBV12-4 to TRBJ2-2, with a weak D call TRBD2 (6 bases). The CDR3 runs 14 residues. Here the CDR3 reads CASSLGGLTGELFF. The CDR3 region has the DNA TGCGCCAGCAGCCTGGGAGGACTAACCGGGGAGCTGTTTTTT.

The V call is TRBV18, the J call TRBJ1-1; 7 nucleotides agree with TRBD1. Germline lookup yields CDR1 KGHSH and CDR2 LQKENI. This CDR3 is built from 14 residues. V trimming: 3 bases; J trimming: 0 bases; junction bases outside the gene matches: 1. The CDR3, as DNA: TGTGCCAGCTCACCGGACAGGTTGAACACTGAAGCTTTCTTT. Its translation: CASSPDRLNTEAFF.

The CDR3 DNA reads TGCAGCATCCGGAAGGGACTAGCGGGGGGCGAATCGTTTAATGAGCAGTTCTTC. It is translated as CSIRKGLAGGESFNEQFF. The rearrangement joins TRBV29-1 to TRBJ2-1, with 15 bases matching TRBD2. CDR1 SQVTM and CDR2 ANQGSEA come from the germline V gene. V gave up 8 bases and J gave up 7 bases; unmatched junction bases: 18. The CDR3 runs 18 residues.

This clonotype was seen repeatedly, ten times or more. The V call is TRBV25-1, the J call TRBJ1-1; TRBD1 is a possible D gene (5 bases). Germline V CDR1 and CDR2: MGHDK, SYGVNS. V was shortened by 3 bases and J by 12 bases, with 17 bases between the two germline ends. There are 13 residues in the CDR3. The CDR3 DNA sequence: TGTGCCAGCAGTGACTTGGTTTGGCCAGGGACTTTCTTT. Translation: CASSDLVWPGTFF.

This clonotype occurred many times. As DNA, the CDR3 is TGCGCCAGCAGCTTGGAAACAGGGAAAAGATACACAGATACGCAGTATTTT. Translation: CASSLETGKRYTDTQYF. The chain combines TRBV5-1 with TRBJ2-3; a weak D match, TRBD1 (6 bases). The CDR3 runs 17 residues. V lost 0 bases and J 2 bases, leaving 16 bases between the germline ends. Germline CDR1 reads SGHRS; CDR2 reads YFSETQ.

This clonotype came up many times. The chain employs TRBV5-1 and TRBJ1-4; D is perhaps TRBD1 (6 bases). The CDR3 has 15 residues. V lost 3 bases and J 5 bases, leaving 14 bases between the germline ends. The germline gives CDR1 SGHRS, CDR2 YFSETQ. The CDR3 is CASSWLDSENEKLFF. In DNA, the CDR3 is TGCGCCAGCAGCTGGTTGGACAGCGAAAATGAAAAACTGTTTTTT.

The table lists this clonotype with many counts. This rearrangement joins TRBV5-6 to TRBJ1-5; tentatively, D is TRBD1 (6 bases). The V and J ends lost 2 bases and 7 bases respectively, with 16 bases between them. This CDR3 spans 15 amino acids. CDR1 is SGHDT, CDR2 YYEEEE, per germline. CDR3 protein: CASSFGGAVSQPQHF. As DNA, the CDR3 is TGTGCCAGCAGCTTTGGGGGGGCGGTTAGCCAGCCCCAGCATTTT.

This clonotype was counted only a few times. The chain combines TRBV12-3 or TRBV12-4 with TRBJ2-3, with D perhaps matching TRBD2 (5 bases). This CDR3 is 13 amino acids long. The germline V and J ends were trimmed by 6 bases and 4 bases, with 11 bases remaining between them. As DNA, the CDR3 is TGTGCCAGCAGGTCGGGGAATCCAGATACGCAGTATTTT. The encoded protein is CASRSGNPDTQYF.

This clonotype has ten or more counts. The gene calls are TRBV13 and TRBJ2-7; D gene unclear. CDR1 is PRHDT and CDR2 is FYEKMQ in the germline V gene (reference sequence). The V end lost 3 bases, the J end lost 2 bases, and 11 bases lay between the germline ends. The CDR3 contains 14 residues. The DNA for the CDR3 is TGTGCCAGCAGCTTCCGTGGTATCGCCTACGAGCAGTACTTC. It is translated as CASSFRGIAYEQYF.

This clonotype occurred many times. The chain recombines TRBV12-3 or TRBV12-4 with TRBJ1-3; the D is unclear. The CDR3 contains 14 residues. The ends were cut back, 2 bases at V and 2 bases at J, with 7 bases in the middle. The CDR3 reads CASSLFGTGNTIYF. The CDR3 DNA reads as TGTGCCAGCAGTTTATTTGGAACTGGAAACACCATATATTTT.

V is TRBV20-1 and J is TRBJ2-1; D perhaps matches TRBD2 (6 bases). Germline assignment: CDR1 DFQATT and CDR2 SNEGSKA (reference sequence). The CDR3 contains 14 residues. V gave up 4 bases and J gave up 2 bases, with 12 bases separating them. The CDR3 is CSAIPRGTYNEQFF. As DNA, the CDR3 is TGCAGTGCTATCCCCCGGGGGACCTACAATGAGCAGTTCTTC.

This clonotype was counted between two and nine times. The V gene is TRBV14, the J gene TRBJ2-7; the D gene is possibly TRBD1 (5 bases). V lost 0 bases and J 10 bases, leaving 13 bases between the germline ends. The CDR3 is 13 residues long. The germline CDR1 and CDR2 sequences are SGHDN and FVKESK. The CDR3 sequence: CASSQESGRAQYF. CDR3 DNA: TGTGCCAGCAGCCAAGAATCGGGCAGGGCACAGTACTTC.

This clonotype was seen a handful of times. This sequence may be a read error, since a much larger clone differs from it by one base. This sequence joins TRBV2 and TRBJ2-2; a weak D match, TRBD1 (6 bases). The CDR3 consists of 13 residues. V lost 3 bases, J lost 4 bases, and 6 bases lay in between. Germline V gives CDR1 SNHLY, CDR2 FYNNEI. CDR3 in DNA: TGTGCCAGCAGTGAGGACAGCACCGGGGAGCTGTTTTTT. Translated, it gives CASSEDSTGELFF.

This clonotype came up many times. This chain uses TRBV20-1 with TRBJ1-5; D is ambiguous. The CDR3 runs to 15 residues. Trimming cost V 6 bases and J 0 bases, with 15 bases left between them. CDR1 and CDR2 (germline): DFQATT, SNEGSKA (reference sequence). In DNA form, the CDR3 reads TGCAGTGCGGGCCTCAGAGACATTAGCAATCAGCCCCAGCATTTT. It is translated as CSAGLRDISNQPQHF.

At least ten counts were recorded for this clonotype. The V and J genes are TRBV3-1 and TRBJ2-1; D is ambiguous. This CDR3 contains 17 residues. Per the germline V gene, CDR1 is LGHDT and CDR2 is YNNKEL (reference sequence). Between the trimmed V and J ends, which lost 0 bases and 4 bases, there was a span of 16 bases. Here the CDR3 DNA reads TGTGCCAGCAGCCAAGAGGCTCCACGTGAGGTATACAATGAGCAGTTCTTC. Its translation is CASSQEAPREVYNEQFF.

In this sample, this clonotype turned up many times. V gene TRBV5-1 combines with J gene TRBJ1-2; no reliable D call. CDR1 is SGHRS and CDR2 is YFSETQ in the germline V gene. V was trimmed by 2 bases and J by 4 bases, leaving 9 bases between them. The CDR3 length is 13 residues. The CDR3 sequence is CASSFPGSYGYTF. CDR3 sequence (DNA): TGCGCCAGCAGCTTCCCAGGATCCTATGGCTACACCTTC.

The chain has TRBV15 and TRBJ1-2; D is unresolved. The germline V gene has CDR1 LNHNV and CDR2 YYDKDF (reference sequence). Trimming left V 1 base short and J 8 bases short, with 23 bases between. The CDR3 length is 17 residues. CDR3 protein: CATSRGASEGVVSGYTF. CDR3 in DNA: TGTGCCACCAGCAGAGGGGCAAGTGAAGGAGTTGTCAGCGGCTACACCTTC. The full variable domain, rest sourced from reference TRBV15 and TRBJ1-2, is DAMVIQNPRYQVTQFGKPVTLSCSQTLNHNVMYWYQQKSSQAPKLLFHYYDKDFNNEADTPDNFQSRRPNTSFCFLDIRSPGLGDTAMYLCATSRGASEGVVSGYTFGSGTRLTVV.

The chain links TRBV4-1 to TRBJ2-5, with TRBD2 matching 9 bases. Germline lookup yields CDR1 MGHRA and CDR2 YSYEKL. J gave up 4 bases and V 5 bases, and 5 bases lay outside the gene matches. The CDR3 spans 14 residues. The CDR3, as DNA: TGCGCCAGCAGCGAAGCGGGGGGTCGAGAGACCCAGTACTTC. Its translation: CASSEAGGRETQYF.

This clonotype has just a few counts. V gene TRBV7-3 combines with J gene TRBJ2-1; TRBD2 matches at 7 bases. J was trimmed by 5 bases and V by 2 bases; bases with no gene match: 6. CDR3 length equals 15 residues. CDR1 and CDR2 from the germline V gene are SGHTA and FQGTGA. As DNA, the CDR3 is TGTGCCAGCAGCTTAGTTGCGGGAGTACACAATGAGCAGTTCTTC. Its protein product is CASSLVAGVHNEQFF.

The genes are TRBV7-6 and TRBJ2-5, with a weak D call TRBD2 (5 bases). CDR3 length equals 15 residues. Germline V gene data show CDR1 as SGHVS and CDR2 as FNYEAQ. V gave up 4 bases and J gave up 6 bases, with 18 bases separating them. CDR3 coding DNA: TGTGCCAGCAGCTCCATAAACGGGGATTGGAAGACCCAGTACTTC. This sequence encodes CASSSINGDWKTQYF.

The chain is built from TRBV5-1 and TRBJ1-3, with a possible D match to TRBD1 (5 bases). Trimming left V 0 bases short and J 4 bases short, with 11 bases between. The CDR3 totals 15 residues. From germline, CDR1 is SGHRS and CDR2 YFSETQ. CDR3 in DNA: TGCGCCAGCAGCTTGGGAGGGGCCTTCGGAAACACCATATATTTT. Its translation: CASSLGGAFGNTIYF.

In this sample, this clonotype turned up a few times. The J gene is TRBJ2-7, the V gene TRBV3-1, with 9 bases aligning to TRBD2. The CDR3 covers 16 residues. Trimming at V came to 0 bases and at J to 5 bases, leaving 8 bases not matched to a gene. Germline V gene data show CDR1 as LGHDT and CDR2 as YNNKEL (reference sequence). CDR3 nucleotides: TGTGCCAGCAGCCAAGATTGGGGGACTAGCATTAACGAGCAGTACTTC. This encodes CASSQDWGTSINEQYF.

V and J are TRBV5-1 and TRBJ1-1; no definite D call. Germline CDR1 is SGHRS and CDR2 is YFSETQ. This CDR3 has 12 residues. Trimming stripped 0 bases from V and 5 bases from J, with 5 bases between. Here the CDR3 DNA reads TGCGCCAGCAGCTTGGGGCAAACTGAAGCTTTCTTT. Amino acids: CASSLGQTEAFF.